The T cell receptor beta chain under discussion was sequenced for a study of neurological immune-mediated disorders (dated by TCRdb to between 2019 and 2020). About the full investigation: Peripheral blood TCR-beta repertoires from patients with HTLV-I-associated myelopathy (HAM/TSP), patients with multiple sclerosis, and healthy controls were compared in the study using UMI-based sequencing. The approximately 100 TCR-beta libraries included longitudinal samples, technical triplicates and paired sorted CD4+ and CD8+ T-cell subsets alongside PBMC samples. The cohort was made up of about 66 subjects, consisting of about 15 HAM/TSP patients, some 35 multiple sclerosis patients and roughly 20 healthy controls.

V is pared back by 3 bases and J by 5 bases, with 19 bases lying between the germline termini. The germline V gene gives CDR1 as KGHDR and CDR2 as SFDVKD. The CDR3 has 17 amino acids, counting the end cysteine and phenylalanine. This entry keeps only the CDR3 DNA: 51 bases, framed from base 1. The research as a whole found: No identical CDR3 amino acid sequences were found to be shared among expanded clones across subjects, suggesting that TCR-beta repertoires were private in all groups. TCR clonal expansion was greatest in HAM/TSP patients and smallest in MS patients, who ranked below even healthy controls.

TCR libraries for sorted subsets were made from 800,000 to 1,000,000 sorted CD4+ or CD8+ T cells. Peripheral blood was subjected to Ficoll-Hypaque density gradient centrifugation to isolate PBMCs, which were then cryopreserved in liquid nitrogen. Paired sorted CD4+ and CD8+ subsets came from healthy controls, HAM/TSP patients and MS patients. To synthesize cDNA, template-switch 5'RACE was performed with a primer carrying a 10-nucleotide random unique molecular identifier so that each TCR transcript was tagged. Every sequencing run covered 15-18 subjects and yielded more than 160 million TCR-beta sequences. Total RNA was extracted with the RNeasy kit. TCR-beta VDJ regions were amplified with primers for the TCR constant region and the 5'RACE anchor, using the KAPA Real-time Library Amplification kit. Sample indexes and Illumina adaptors were added in a first PCR, and a second PCR then increased library yield. The roughly 650 bp TCR product was size-selected on a 2% E-gel SizeSelection system after Ampure bead purification. Library quality was checked on a Bioanalyzer, concentration was measured with Qubit, and libraries were quantified with the Kapa Library Quantification kit before pooling. An Illumina HiSeq 2500 sequenced the libraries paired-end 2 x 150 bp. To increase sequence diversity, about 24-32% phiX was spiked into each library pool. As for how the authors treated the data: The quality-filtered reads were processed with the UMI-based MiGEC pipeline, whose error correction step removed more than 80% of the raw TCR sequences. IMGT germline references were used for aligning VDJ genes, and each clonotype was defined as a unique CDR3 amino acid sequence together with its V-J genes. Clonal expansion, Shannon diversity and CDR3 relatedness (CalcPairwiseDistances, ClusterSamples) were evaluated with VDJtools, and phylogenetic trees were built with CLCbio workbench. Using coefficient-of-variation modelling across technical triplicates, the study counted a clone as expanded if it had at least 8 unique UMIs. TCRdb applied fastp at Q25 and MiXCR to the public reads, then kept only in-frame beta chains. Here each entry gathers all rows of one CDR3 protein and keeps the most common genes and DNA. These V and J calls are TCRdb output, not the study's own analysis. The sample table contains 14,000 or so distinct CDR3 sequences; only one count was recorded for roughly 13% of them. The top ten clones comprise approximately 42% of the sample.

This clonotype was counted many times. The clone's antigen remains unknown. Base qualities are not provided; no much larger clone lies one nucleotide away. The V gene is TRBV24-1 and the J gene is TRBJ2-1, and the D gene may be TRBD2, 6 bases matching. The source material was CD8+ T cells from blood. The clonotype originates from a female donor with HTLV-1-associated myelopathy (HAM/TSP). The DNA is TGTGCCACCAGTGATCCGTCCTGGGGGACGGGGGACAATGAGCAGTTCTTC. This gives the protein CATSDPSWGTGDNEQFF.